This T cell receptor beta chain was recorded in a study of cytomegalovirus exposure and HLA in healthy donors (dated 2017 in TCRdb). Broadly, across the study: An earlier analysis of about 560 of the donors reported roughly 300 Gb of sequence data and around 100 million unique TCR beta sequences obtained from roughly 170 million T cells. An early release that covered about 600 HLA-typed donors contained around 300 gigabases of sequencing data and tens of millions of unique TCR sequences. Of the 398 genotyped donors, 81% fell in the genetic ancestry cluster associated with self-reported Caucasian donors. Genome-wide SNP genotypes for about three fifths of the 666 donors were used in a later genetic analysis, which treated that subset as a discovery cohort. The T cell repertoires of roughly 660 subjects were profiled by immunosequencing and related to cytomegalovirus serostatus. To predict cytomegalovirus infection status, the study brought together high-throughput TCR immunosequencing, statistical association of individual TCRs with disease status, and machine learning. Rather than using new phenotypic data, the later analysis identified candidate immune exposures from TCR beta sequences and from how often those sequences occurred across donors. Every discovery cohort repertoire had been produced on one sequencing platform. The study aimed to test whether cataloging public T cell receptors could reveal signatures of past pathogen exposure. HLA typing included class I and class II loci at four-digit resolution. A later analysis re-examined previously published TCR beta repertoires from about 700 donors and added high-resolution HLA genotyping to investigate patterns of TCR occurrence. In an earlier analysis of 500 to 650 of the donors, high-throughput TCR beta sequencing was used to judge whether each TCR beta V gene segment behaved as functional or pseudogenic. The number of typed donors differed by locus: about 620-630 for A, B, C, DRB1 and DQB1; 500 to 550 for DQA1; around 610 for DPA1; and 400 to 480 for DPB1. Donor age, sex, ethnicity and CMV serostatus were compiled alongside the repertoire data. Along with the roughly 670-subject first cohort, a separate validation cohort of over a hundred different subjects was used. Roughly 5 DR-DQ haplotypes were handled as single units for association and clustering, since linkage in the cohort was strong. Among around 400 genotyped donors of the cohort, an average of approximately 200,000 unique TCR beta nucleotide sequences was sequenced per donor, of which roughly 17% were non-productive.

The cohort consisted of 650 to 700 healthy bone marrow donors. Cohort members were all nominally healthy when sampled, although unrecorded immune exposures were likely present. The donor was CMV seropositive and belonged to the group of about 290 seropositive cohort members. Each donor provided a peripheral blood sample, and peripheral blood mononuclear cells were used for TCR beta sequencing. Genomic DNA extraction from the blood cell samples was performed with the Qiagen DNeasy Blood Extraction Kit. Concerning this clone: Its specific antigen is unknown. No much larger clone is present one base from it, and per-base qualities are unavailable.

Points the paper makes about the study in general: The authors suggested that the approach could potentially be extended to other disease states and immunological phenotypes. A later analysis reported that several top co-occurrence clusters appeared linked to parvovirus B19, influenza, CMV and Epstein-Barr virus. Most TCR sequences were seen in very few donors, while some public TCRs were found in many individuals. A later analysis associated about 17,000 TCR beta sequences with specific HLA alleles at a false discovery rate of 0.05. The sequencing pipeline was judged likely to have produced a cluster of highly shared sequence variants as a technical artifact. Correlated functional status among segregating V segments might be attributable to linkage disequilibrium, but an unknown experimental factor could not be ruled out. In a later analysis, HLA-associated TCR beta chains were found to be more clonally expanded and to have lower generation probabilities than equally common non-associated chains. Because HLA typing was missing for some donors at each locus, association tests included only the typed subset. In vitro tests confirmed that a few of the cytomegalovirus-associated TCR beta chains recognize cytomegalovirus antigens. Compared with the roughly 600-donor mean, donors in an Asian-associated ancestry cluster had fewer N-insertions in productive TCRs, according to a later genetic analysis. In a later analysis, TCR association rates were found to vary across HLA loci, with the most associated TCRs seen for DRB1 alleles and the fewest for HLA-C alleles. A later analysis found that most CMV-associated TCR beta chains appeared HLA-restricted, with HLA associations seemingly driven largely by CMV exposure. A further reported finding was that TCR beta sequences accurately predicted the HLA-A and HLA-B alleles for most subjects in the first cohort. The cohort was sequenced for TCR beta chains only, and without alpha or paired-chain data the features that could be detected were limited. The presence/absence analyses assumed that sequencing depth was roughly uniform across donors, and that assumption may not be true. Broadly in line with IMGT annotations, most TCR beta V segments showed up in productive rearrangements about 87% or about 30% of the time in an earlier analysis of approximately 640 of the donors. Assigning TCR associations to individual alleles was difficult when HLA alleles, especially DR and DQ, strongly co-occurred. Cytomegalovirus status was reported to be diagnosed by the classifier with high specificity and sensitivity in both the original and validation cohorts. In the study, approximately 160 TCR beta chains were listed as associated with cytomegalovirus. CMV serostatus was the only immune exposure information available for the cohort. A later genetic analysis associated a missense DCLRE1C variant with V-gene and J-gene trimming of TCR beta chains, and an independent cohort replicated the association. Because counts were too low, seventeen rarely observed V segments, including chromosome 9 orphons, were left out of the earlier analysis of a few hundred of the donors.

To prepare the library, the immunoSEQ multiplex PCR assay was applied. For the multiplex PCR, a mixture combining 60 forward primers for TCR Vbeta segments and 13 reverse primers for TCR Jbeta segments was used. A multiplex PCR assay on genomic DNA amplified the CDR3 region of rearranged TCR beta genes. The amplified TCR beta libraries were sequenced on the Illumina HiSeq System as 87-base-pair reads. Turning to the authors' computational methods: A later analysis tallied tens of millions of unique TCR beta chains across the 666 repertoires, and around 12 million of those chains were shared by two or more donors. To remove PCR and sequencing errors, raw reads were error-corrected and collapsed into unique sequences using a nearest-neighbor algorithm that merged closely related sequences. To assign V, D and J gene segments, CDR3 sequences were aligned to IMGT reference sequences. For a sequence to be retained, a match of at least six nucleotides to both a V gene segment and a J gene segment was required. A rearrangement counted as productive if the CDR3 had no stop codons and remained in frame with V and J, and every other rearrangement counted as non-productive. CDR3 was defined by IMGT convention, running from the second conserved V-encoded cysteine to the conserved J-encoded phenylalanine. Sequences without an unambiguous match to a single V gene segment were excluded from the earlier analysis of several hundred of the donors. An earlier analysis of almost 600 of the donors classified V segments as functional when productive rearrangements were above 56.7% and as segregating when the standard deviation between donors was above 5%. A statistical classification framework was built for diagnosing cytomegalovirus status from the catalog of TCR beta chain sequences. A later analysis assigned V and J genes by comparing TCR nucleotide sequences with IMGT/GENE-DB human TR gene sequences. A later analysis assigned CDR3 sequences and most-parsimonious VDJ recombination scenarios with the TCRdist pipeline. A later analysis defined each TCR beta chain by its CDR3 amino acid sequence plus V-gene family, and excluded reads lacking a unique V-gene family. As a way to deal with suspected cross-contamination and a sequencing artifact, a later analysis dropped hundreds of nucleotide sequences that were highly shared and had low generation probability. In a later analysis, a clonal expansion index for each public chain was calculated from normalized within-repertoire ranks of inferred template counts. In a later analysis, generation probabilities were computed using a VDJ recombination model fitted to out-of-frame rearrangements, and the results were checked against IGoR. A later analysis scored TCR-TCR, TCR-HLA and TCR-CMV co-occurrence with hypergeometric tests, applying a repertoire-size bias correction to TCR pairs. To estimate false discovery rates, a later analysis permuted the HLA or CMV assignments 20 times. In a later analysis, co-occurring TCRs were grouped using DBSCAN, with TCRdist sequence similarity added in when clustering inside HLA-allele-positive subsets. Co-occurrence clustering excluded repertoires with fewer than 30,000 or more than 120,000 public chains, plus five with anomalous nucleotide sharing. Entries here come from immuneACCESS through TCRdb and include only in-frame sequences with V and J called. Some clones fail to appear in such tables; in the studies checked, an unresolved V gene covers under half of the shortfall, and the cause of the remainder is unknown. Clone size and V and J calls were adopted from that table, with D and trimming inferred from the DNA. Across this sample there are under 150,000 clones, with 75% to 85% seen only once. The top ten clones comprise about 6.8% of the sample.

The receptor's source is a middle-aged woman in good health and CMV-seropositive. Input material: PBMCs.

Here the CDR3 is given as CASSPNTEAFF. The DNA is TGTGCCAGCAGCCCTAACACTGAAGCTTTCTTT. The V and J segments used are TRBV6-6 and TRBJ1-1; a confident D gene designation cannot be given. CDR1 and CDR2, per the germline V gene (reference sequence), are MNHNY and SVGAGI. Including cysteine and phenylalanine, the CDR3 has 11 amino acids. The CDR3 DNA has 33 bases and is translated from base 1. V loses 6 bases, J loses 2 bases, and the germline ends lie 4 bases apart.